The clone carrying this T cell receptor beta chain showed up just a few times. Its antigen is unknown. The CDR3 has 15 residues. CDR1 and CDR2 (germline): SGHRS, YFSETQ. The ends were cut back, 3 bases at V and 4 bases at J, with 16 bases in the middle. These data are taken from a study of cytomegalovirus exposure and HLA in healthy donors. Study-wide results and limits: Specificity of three CMV-associated chains for CMV antigens was verified in vitro.

Primers for the PCR totalled 60 Vbeta and 13 Jbeta. Profiling relied on immunoSEQ multiplex PCR, and the TCRdb table lists in-frame clones only, not all of them. The sample includes more than 130,000 clones, 78% of them seen just once. This sequence was found in a male donor in good health and CMV-seronegative. The chain uses TRBV5-1 and TRBJ1-2; D is possibly TRBD1 (5 bases). The sequencing input was PBMCs. The chain's CDR3 is CASSSARDGPYGYTF. The DNA of the CDR3 is TGCGCCAGCAGCTCCGCGCGGGACGGCCCCTATGGCTACACCTTC.